Sequencing of this TCR beta chain was carried out in a study of cytomegalovirus exposure and HLA in healthy donors. Remarks on this clone: As yet, its antigen is unknown.

General study findings and limits: What a later analysis showed was that several of the most significant clusters appeared linked to common viral pathogens. Later analysis identified a missense DCLRE1C variant that was linked to TCR beta V- and J-gene trimming.

The PCR had 60 Vbeta and 13 Jbeta primers. Clones were sequenced by immunoSEQ multiplex PCR, and TCRdb holds only the in-frame ones, with some missing. The table shows 100,000 to 120,000 clones, with 76% occurring only once. Per germline, CDR1 LNHNV and CDR2 YYDKDF (reference sequence). CDR3 size: 16 residues. The ends were cut back, 0 bases at V and 7 bases at J, with 17 bases in the middle. The clonotype originates from a man aged 25-40 years in good health and CMV-seropositive. Sequencing was performed on PBMCs. The chain joins TRBV15 to TRBJ2-3; unclear D gene. CDR3: CATSRESPPKAYTQYF. In DNA form, the CDR3 reads TGTGCCACCAGCAGAGAATCGCCTCCGAAAGCCTATACGCAGTATTTT.